This passage covers 28 T cell receptor beta chains from one sample sequenced in a study of T-cell reconstitution after alpha-beta-depleted transplantation in children (dated by TCRdb to 2016 to 2017). In light of the paper, this sample's treatment or condition label describes: allogeneic hematopoietic cell transplantation with graft depleted of TCRalphabeta T cells and CD19 B cells. Library method: PCR. Sequencing took place on an Illumina HiSeq 2500. TCR libraries were prepared with molecular barcoding, using unique molecular identifiers to normalize TCRbeta repertoire quantification. TCRdb reprocessing: public reads trimmed at Q25 with fastp, clones called with MiXCR, in-frame beta chains kept. A single entry per CDR3 protein holds the most common genes and DNA from its merged rows. In this sample the table shows roughly 400,000 distinct CDR3 sequences, about 40% of which occur a single time. 27% of the sample comes from the top ten.

The sequencing here drew on PBMCs, taken before TCRalphabeta/CD19-depleted stem cell transplant. The receptors derive from a girl aged 2 to 10 with aplastic anemia, due to receive a stem cell transplant.

This clonotype has ten or more counts. The gene calls are TRBV7-2 and TRBJ2-7; D is unresolved. The germline V gene has CDR1 SGHTA and CDR2 FQGNSA. This CDR3 has 14 amino acids. Trimming removed 0 bases at V and 3 bases at J, with 9 bases between. CDR3 protein: CASSLAGYLYEQYF. The DNA of the CDR3 is TGTGCCAGCAGCTTAGCGGGATACCTCTACGAGCAGTACTTC.

The chain combines TRBV10-3 with TRBJ1-5; D is unclear. V gave up 0 bases and J gave up 0 bases, with 12 bases separating them. Germline CDR1 is ENHRY and CDR2 is SYGVKD. The CDR3 runs 17 residues. The CDR3 here is CAISESRGTYSNQPQHF. The DNA of the CDR3 is TGTGCCATCAGTGAGTCGCGGGGAACTTATAGCAATCAGCCCCAGCATTTT.

The count of this clonotype is one. The V call is TRBV3-1, the J call TRBJ2-3; D may be TRBD2 (6 bases). CDR3 length equals 16 residues. Germline V CDR1 and CDR2: LGHDT, YNNKEL (reference sequence). Trimming left V 0 bases short and J 2 bases short, with 12 bases between. In DNA form, the CDR3 reads TGTGCCAGCAGCCAAGATAGCGGCGGGGCCACAGATACGCAGTATTTT. Translation gives CASSQDSGGATDTQYF.

V and J are TRBV28 and TRBJ2-1, with D maybe TRBD1 (6 bases). CDR3 length: 14 residues. Germline V gene data show CDR1 as MDHEN and CDR2 as SYDVKM. Trimming took off 5 bases at V and 8 bases at J, with 16 bases between the two ends. For the CDR3, the DNA is TGTGCCAGCAGTAGTACCCAGGGGTGGGATGAGCAGTTCTTC. As protein: CASSSTQGWDEQFF.

The chain uses TRBV28 and TRBJ1-1; D ambiguous. Germline V lookup: CDR1 MDHEN, CDR2 SYDVKM. Trimming took 4 bases from V and 2 from J, leaving 14 bases between them. This CDR3 contains 15 residues. CDR3 nucleotide sequence: TGTGCCAGCAGTTCCCCGGGATACCTTAACACTGAAGCTTTCTTT. This gives the protein CASSSPGYLNTEAFF. The whole variable domain, remainder taken from reference TRBV28 and TRBJ1-1, is DVKVTQSSRYLVKRTGEKVFLECVQDMDHENMFWYRQDPGLGLRLIYFSYDVKMKEKGDIPEGYSVSREKKERFSLILESASTNQTSMYLCASSSPGYLNTEAFFGQGTRLTVV.

In its sample, this clonotype was seen many times. This rearrangement joins TRBV5-1 to TRBJ2-5; D might be TRBD1 (5 bases). V shed 1 base and J shed 6 bases, with 13 bases lying between them. Per the germline V gene, CDR1 is SGHRS and CDR2 is YFSETQ. The CDR3 is made up of 14 amino acids. The CDR3 bases are TGCGCCAGCAGCTTGAGTTCCAGGGCTCAGACCCAGTACTTC. It is translated as CASSLSSRAQTQYF.

This clonotype was observed a few times. This sequence joins TRBV28 and TRBJ1-6, with a tentative D call TRBD1 (5 bases). The CDR3 runs 15 residues. Germline CDR1 MDHEN, CDR2 SYDVKM. Trimming took 3 bases from V and 4 from J, leaving 10 bases between them. CDR3 protein: CASSFWGQYNSPLHF. The CDR3 DNA reads TGTGCCAGCAGTTTTTGGGGCCAGTATAATTCACCCCTCCACTTT.

This clonotype has a count of ten or more. This sequence joins TRBV10-3 and TRBJ2-1; possibly TRBD1 for D (6 bases). Germline V gene lookup returns CDR1 ENHRY and CDR2 SYGVKD. The CDR3 covers 16 residues. The V and J ends lost 0 bases and 2 bases respectively, with 11 bases between them. The chain's CDR3 is CAISESMAGAYNEQFF. CDR3 DNA sequence: TGTGCCATCAGTGAGTCTATGGCAGGGGCCTACAATGAGCAGTTCTTC.

The gene calls are TRBV2 and TRBJ2-7; possible D gene TRBD2, 6 bases. This CDR3 spans 10 amino acids. The V gene's germline CDR1 is SNHLY and CDR2 FYNNEI. Trimming took 8 bases from V and 7 from J, leaving 9 bases between them. For the CDR3, the DNA is TGTGCCAGCCGGGGGATGGAGCAGTACTTC. This gives the protein CASRGMEQYF.

This clonotype was counted a few times. The chain couples TRBV7-9 to TRBJ2-7; no definite D call. Germline lookup yields CDR1 SEHNR and CDR2 FQNEAQ (reference sequence). The germline V and J ends were trimmed by 7 bases and 3 bases, with 16 bases remaining between them. This CDR3 is 14 amino acids long. The CDR3 DNA follows: TGTGCCAGCAACAACGCTAGAATAGACTACGAGCAGTACTTC. Residues: CASNNARIDYEQYF. Combining the CDR3 with reference TRBV7-9 and TRBJ2-7 gives the whole variable domain DTGVSQNPRHKITKRGQNVTFRCDPISEHNRLYWYRQTLGQGPEFLTYFQNEAQLEKSRLLSDRFSAERPKGSFSTLEIQRTEQGDSAMYLCASNNARIDYEQYFGPGTRLTVT.

Details on this clonotype: A read error may explain this, as a much larger clone is one base away. The V and J genes are TRBV29-1 and TRBJ2-1, with D possibly matching TRBD2 (6 bases). Germline loops: CDR1 SQVTM, CDR2 ANQGSEA. This CDR3 has 11 amino acids. The CDR3 reads CSAGSYNVQFF. CDR3 sequence (DNA): TGCAGCGCCGGGAGCTACAATGTGCAGTTCTTC.

The gene calls are TRBV7-6 and TRBJ2-1, with 9 bases identical to TRBD2. The germline CDR1 and CDR2 sequences are SGHVS and FNYEAQ. The V gene end was trimmed by 2 bases and the J gene end by 6 bases; junction bases not matched to a gene: 5. The CDR3 has 15 residues. This CDR3 reads CASSLIGLASNEQFF. DNA of the CDR3: TGTGCCAGCAGCTTAATTGGACTAGCGAGCAATGAGCAGTTCTTC.

A single count supports this clonotype. The chain employs TRBV20-1 and TRBJ2-5, with D perhaps given as TRBD1 or TRBD2 (5 bases each). Per the germline V gene, CDR1 is DFQATT and CDR2 is SNEGSKA (reference sequence). This CDR3 comprises 12 residues. The germline V and J ends were trimmed by 7 bases and 4 bases, with 13 bases remaining between them. CDR3 sequence (DNA): TGCAGTGTTGCCACAGGAGGAGAGACCCAGTACTTC. Translation: CSVATGGETQYF.

The chain employs TRBV7-9 and TRBJ2-5; D possibly corresponds to TRBD2 (6 bases). This CDR3 has 16 amino acids. Germline loops: CDR1 SEHNR, CDR2 FQNEAQ (reference sequence). V gave up 5 bases and J gave up 5 bases, with 21 bases separating them. The CDR3 nucleotides read TGTGCCAGCAGCCCCCCGGTCCAGGGAGGAACGGAGACCCAGTACTTC. Its protein product is CASSPPVQGGTETQYF.

This chain uses TRBV30 with TRBJ2-5; 14 bases agree with TRBD2. The germline V gene encodes CDR1 GTSNPN and CDR2 SVGIG (reference sequence). The CDR3 covers 19 residues. V dropped 1 base and J dropped 3; count of bases not matched to a gene: 13. CDR3: CAWSARDGLAGGIEETQYF. The CDR3 nucleotides read TGTGCCTGGAGTGCCCGGGACGGACTAGCGGGGGGCATAGAAGAGACCCAGTACTTC.

CDR3 coding DNA: TGTGCCAGCAGCTTAGCTGGGACAGTCAAAGAGACCCAGTACTTC. It codes for CASSLAGTVKETQYF. This chain connects TRBV7-2 to TRBJ2-5; 7 bases match TRBD1. Trimming took 0 bases from V and 3 from J; bases not matched to a gene: 4. CDR3 size: 15 residues. From germline, CDR1 is SGHTA and CDR2 FQGNSA.

The table lists this clonotype with a few counts. This chain joins TRBV2 and TRBJ2-3, with 16 bases aligning to TRBD2. The CDR3 loop spans 19 amino acids. Germline assignment: CDR1 SNHLY and CDR2 FYNNEI. The V and J ends lost 10 bases and 4 bases, in that order; junction bases with no gene match: 17. DNA for the CDR3: TGTGCCATCTCTTACCCGCCGGGACTAGCGGGAGGGCTCCCAGATACGCAGTATTTT. Its translation is CAISYPPGLAGGLPDTQYF.

This clonotype was counted only a few times. V is TRBV6-6 and J is TRBJ2-5; perhaps TRBD2 as D (6 bases). Germline V gene lookup returns CDR1 MNHNY and CDR2 SVGAGI (reference sequence). This CDR3 has 13 residues. The V end lost 7 bases, the J end lost 4 bases, and 13 bases lay between the germline ends. The chain's CDR3 is CASTATRGETQYF. CDR3 sequence (DNA): TGTGCCAGCACTGCGACGCGGGGAGAGACCCAGTACTTC.

This clonotype appeared many times. The chain recombines TRBV4-1 with TRBJ1-1; TRBD1 matches 7 bases. The germline V gene has CDR1 MGHRA and CDR2 YSYEKL. The CDR3 consists of 14 residues. V trimming: 4 bases; J trimming: 2 bases; junction bases outside the gene matches: 4. In nucleotides, the CDR3 is TGCGCCAGCAGCCCAGGGGACAGCAACACTGAAGCTTTCTTT. This translates into CASSPGDSNTEAFF.

This clonotype was seen ten or more times. The chain links TRBV20-1 to TRBJ1-5, with 8 bases identical to TRBD1. V was pared by 6 bases and J by 5 bases, with 6 bases of the junction left unmatched. The germline V gene has CDR1 DFQATT and CDR2 SNEGSKA (reference sequence). This CDR3 has 13 residues. The CDR3 DNA reads as TGCAGTGCGTCCGGGACAGGATATCAGCCCCAGCATTTT. The encoded protein is CSASGTGYQPQHF.

This clonotype was recorded at least ten times. V usage is TRBV28 and J usage is TRBJ2-7; the match to TRBD1 covers 9 bases. This CDR3 has 14 residues. Germline V gene lookup returns CDR1 MDHEN and CDR2 SYDVKM. With 6 bases clipped from V and 7 bases from J, the junction kept 10 bases outside the gene matches. This chain's CDR3 is CASRPTQGAGEQYF. The CDR3 DNA follows: TGTGCCAGCAGGCCTACACAGGGGGCGGGGGAGCAGTACTTC.

CDR3 DNA sequence: TGTGCCAGCAGTTCCCCGGACAGGGCAGGATTGTTTGGCTATGGCTACACCTTC. This codes for CASSSPDRAGLFGYGYTF. The V and J genes are TRBV28 and TRBJ1-2; 8 nucleotides match TRBD1. The CDR3 sequence is 18 residues long. The trim removed 4 bases at V and 4 bases at J, leaving 17 bases unmatched. Germline V CDR1 and CDR2: MDHEN, SYDVKM.

The rearrangement uses TRBV4-1 and TRBJ2-4; D is uncertain. CDR1 is MGHRA and CDR2 is YSYEKL in the germline V gene. Trimming stripped 1 base from V and 6 bases from J, with 10 bases between. This CDR3 contains 14 residues. Here the CDR3 DNA reads TGCGCCAGCAGCCAAGTGGGAACCCTAAACATTCAGTACTTC. This codes for CASSQVGTLNIQYF.

This rearrangement joins TRBV11-2 to TRBJ2-7; no firm D call. The germline V gene has CDR1 SGHAT and CDR2 FQNNGV. The CDR3 spans 15 residues. With 0 bases removed from V and 3 bases from J, the gap between germline ends came to 12 bases. CDR3 in DNA: TGTGCCAGCAGCTTAGATCGAAAAGGTATCTACGAGCAGTACTTC. This encodes CASSLDRKGIYEQYF.

V and J are TRBV20-1 and TRBJ2-5, with 10 positions matching TRBD2. V lost 5 bases to trimming and J lost 4 bases; unmatched junction nucleotides: 10. Germline V CDR1 and CDR2: DFQATT, SNEGSKA (reference sequence). CDR3 length: 15 amino acids. CDR3 in amino acids: CSAPRTSGGGETQYF. The CDR3 coding sequence is TGCAGTGCTCCCAGGACTAGCGGAGGGGGAGAGACCCAGTACTTC.

This clonotype was found many times. The V and J genes are TRBV11-2 and TRBJ1-1; D possibly corresponds to TRBD1 (6 bases). Germline assignment: CDR1 SGHAT and CDR2 FQNNGV. The length of the CDR3 is 15 residues. The V end was cut by 4 bases, the J end by 1 base, with 13 bases between. CDR3 nucleotide sequence: TGTGCCAGCAGCTCCACCCAGGGGACGAACACTGAAGCTTTCTTT. Its protein product is CASSSTQGTNTEAFF.

This clonotype has more than one count but fewer than ten. The rearrangement uses TRBV27 and TRBJ2-7, with a weak D call TRBD1 (6 bases). Germline loops: CDR1 MNHEY, CDR2 SMNVEV (reference sequence). CDR3 length equals 14 residues. V lost 5 bases and J 2 bases, leaving 13 bases between the germline ends. CDR3 protein: CASSPDRIPYEQYF. The CDR3 DNA reads TGTGCCAGCAGTCCGGACAGAATCCCCTACGAGCAGTACTTC.

This clonotype was picked up many times. The chain links TRBV20-1 to TRBJ2-2; either TRBD1 or TRBD2 may fit D (6 bases each). The germline V gene has CDR1 DFQATT and CDR2 SNEGSKA (reference sequence). CDR3 length: 17 residues. V dropped 2 bases and J dropped 3 bases, with 19 bases sitting between them. CDR3 residues: CSARWVGAGRDTGELFF. The CDR3 nucleotides read TGCAGTGCTAGATGGGTGGGGGCGGGGCGCGACACCGGGGAGCTGTTTTTT.